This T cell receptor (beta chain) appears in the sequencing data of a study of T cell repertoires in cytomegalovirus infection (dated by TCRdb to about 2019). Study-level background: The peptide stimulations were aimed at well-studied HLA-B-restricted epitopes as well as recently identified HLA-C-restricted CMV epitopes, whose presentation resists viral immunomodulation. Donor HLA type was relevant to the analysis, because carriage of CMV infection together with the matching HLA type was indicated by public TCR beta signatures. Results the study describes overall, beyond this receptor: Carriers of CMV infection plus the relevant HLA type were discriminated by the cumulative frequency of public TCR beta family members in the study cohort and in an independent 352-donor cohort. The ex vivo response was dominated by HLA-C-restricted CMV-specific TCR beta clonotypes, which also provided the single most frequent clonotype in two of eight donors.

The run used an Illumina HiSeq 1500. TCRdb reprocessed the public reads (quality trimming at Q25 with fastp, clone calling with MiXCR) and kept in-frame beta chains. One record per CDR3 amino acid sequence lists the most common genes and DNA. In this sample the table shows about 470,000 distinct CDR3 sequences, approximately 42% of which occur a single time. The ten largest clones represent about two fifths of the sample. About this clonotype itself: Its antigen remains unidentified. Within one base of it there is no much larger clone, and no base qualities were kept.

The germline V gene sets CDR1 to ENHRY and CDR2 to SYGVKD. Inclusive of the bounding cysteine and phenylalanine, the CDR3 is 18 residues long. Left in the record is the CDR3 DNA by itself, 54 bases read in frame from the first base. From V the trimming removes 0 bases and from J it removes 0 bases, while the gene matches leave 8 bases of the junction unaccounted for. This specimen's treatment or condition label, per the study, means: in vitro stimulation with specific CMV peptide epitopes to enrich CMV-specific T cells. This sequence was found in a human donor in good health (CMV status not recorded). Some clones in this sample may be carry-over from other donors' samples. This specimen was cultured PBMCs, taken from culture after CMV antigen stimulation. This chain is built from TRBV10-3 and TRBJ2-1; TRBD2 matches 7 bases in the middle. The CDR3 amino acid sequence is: CAISESRGGWSSYNEQFF. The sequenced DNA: TGTGCCATCAGTGAGTCTAGGGGAGGGTGGAGCTCCTACAATGAGCAGTTCTTC.